These 32 T cell receptor beta chains were all obtained from the same sample, sequenced in a study of blood T cells in healthy people across ages. Alongside a J-beta primer mix, a sample-barcoded 5' primer served in a second PCR lasting about 7 to 11 cycles. TCRdb fed the 5' RACE reads into MiXCR, producing one record per CDR3 protein. The sample gives over a million distinct CDR3 sequences, almost 60% of which show up once; approximately 7% is in the top ten. Sequenced input: blood. The receptors originated from a man younger than 30 in good health.

This clonotype has a handful of counts. This rearrangement joins TRBV29-1 to TRBJ1-2; unclear D gene. Looked up from germline, CDR1 is SQVTM and CDR2 is ANQGSEA. V lost 4 bases and J lost 4, with 16 bases in between. This CDR3 contains 14 residues. DNA for the CDR3: TGCAGCGTTGCCAACCAAACAGTACCCTATGGCTACACCTTC. Translated, it gives CSVANQTVPYGYTF.

This clonotype was seen a few times. The chain links TRBV5-5 to TRBJ1-6, with 7 bases identical to TRBD1. Germline trimming cut 1 base from V and 8 bases from J; bases unmatched to any gene: 9. Germline V gene lookup returns CDR1 SGHKS and CDR2 YYEKEE (reference sequence). CDR3 size: 16 residues. The CDR3 nucleotides are TGTGCCAGCAGCTTGTTGGGTTGGGACAGCGATTCACCCCTCCACTTT. It yields the protein CASSLLGWDSDSPLHF.

The CDR3 here is CASSFFPGAAFYGYTF. CDR3 in DNA: TGTGCCAGCAGCTTTTTCCCAGGAGCGGCCTTTTATGGCTACACCTTC. The J gene is TRBJ1-2, the V gene TRBV7-8; D remains ambiguous. The germline gives CDR1 SGHVS, CDR2 FQNEAQ. Between the trimmed V and J ends, which lost 3 bases and 5 bases, there was a span of 19 bases. This CDR3 is 16 amino acids long.

This chain joins TRBV12-3 or TRBV12-4 and TRBJ2-3; TRBD2 matches at 11 bases. The CDR3 spans 18 residues. Germline trimming cut 6 bases from V and 0 bases from J; bases unmatched to any gene: 11. CDR3 DNA: TGTGCCAGCAGGGTATCTAGCGGGGGGTATCCGAGCACAGATACGCAGTATTTT. Translating it yields CASRVSSGGYPSTDTQYF.

The CDR3 nucleotides are TGTGCCAGCAGTGAAGGCAGCCTAAATGAAAAACTGTTTTTT. This encodes CASSEGSLNEKLFF. The J gene is TRBJ1-4, the V gene TRBV2; D uncertain. V lost 1 base to trimming and J lost 5 bases, with 8 bases between them. Germline CDR1 reads SNHLY; CDR2 reads FYNNEI. The CDR3 spans 14 residues.

A note on this clonotype: One junction end does not reproduce the germline sequence, and a read error may be involved. The J gene is TRBJ2-1, the V gene TRBV25-1, with a possible D match to TRBD1 (6 bases). This CDR3 spans 15 amino acids. Germline V lookup: CDR1 MGHDK, CDR2 SYGVNS. Written as DNA, the CDR3 is TGTGCCAGCAGTGAAACAGGGTGGAGTTACACTGAGCAGTTCTTC. Translation gives CASSETGWSYTEQFF.

Only a few counts were recorded for this clonotype. This chain links TRBV29-1 with TRBJ1-2; D remains ambiguous. This CDR3 spans 12 amino acids. Deletions cut 7 bases from V and 4 bases from J, with 13 bases between. Germline V gene sequence: CDR1 SQVTM, CDR2 ANQGSEA. This chain's CDR3 is CSALTGPYGYTF. CDR3 sequence (DNA): TGCAGCGCATTGACCGGACCCTATGGCTACACCTTC.

This chain joins TRBV28 and TRBJ2-7; D remains ambiguous. CDR3 length: 14 residues. Germline V CDR1 and CDR2: MDHEN, SYDVKM. Deletions cut 5 bases from V and 0 bases from J, with 11 bases between. The CDR3 DNA reads TGTGCCAGCAGTGCCCCGGGCAGCTCCTACGAGCAGTACTTC. It yields the protein CASSAPGSSYEQYF.

V and J are TRBV20-1 and TRBJ2-7; D possibly corresponds to TRBD1 (6 bases). The ends were cut back, 4 bases at V and 4 bases at J, with 14 bases in the middle. Germline V gives CDR1 DFQATT, CDR2 SNEGSKA (reference sequence). This CDR3 spans 13 amino acids. CDR3 residues: CSATDRIAYEQYF. In DNA form, the CDR3 reads TGCAGTGCTACCGACAGGATTGCGTACGAGCAGTACTTC.

This clonotype was detected a few times. The chain links TRBV21-1 to TRBJ1-1; the table names TRBD1, a call not compared with the DNA. TRBV21-1 is designated a pseudogene. This CDR3 contains 18 residues. The DNA of the CDR3 is TGTGCCAGCAGCACGATAATGGGACAGGGAATTTCGTACACTGAAGCTTTCTTT. Its protein product is CASSTIMGQGISYTEAFF.

This clonotype was found once. A read error may produce the germline difference seen at one junction end. The J gene is TRBJ2-3, the V gene TRBV5-1; perhaps TRBD2 as D (7 bases). The CDR3 has 15 amino acids. Germline V gene data show CDR1 as SGHRS and CDR2 as YFSETQ. In DNA form, the CDR3 reads TGCGCCAGCAGCTTGGAGGGGGGGTTGACAGATACGCGGTATTTT. Translation gives CASSLEGGLTDTRYF.

J is TRBJ1-1 and V is TRBV6-5; possibly TRBD1 for D (5 bases). The CDR3 loop spans 14 amino acids. V was clipped by 7 bases and J by 1 base, with 13 bases between them. Looked up from germline, CDR1 is MNHEY and CDR2 is SVGAGI. The CDR3 DNA reads as TGTGCCAGCACCGGTGGGGGAGGGAACACTGAAGCTTTCTTT. Translating it yields CASTGGGGNTEAFF.

The CDR3: CASSFKGGLEYGMFF. The CDR3 nucleotides read TGTGCCAGCAGTTTTAAAGGGGGGTTGGAGTACGGGATGTTCTTC. This sequence joins TRBV12-3 or TRBV12-4 and TRBJ2-1; D is possibly TRBD1 or TRBD2 (6 bases each). V was clipped by 3 bases and J by 15 bases, with 24 bases between them. The length of the CDR3 is 15 residues.

This clonotype was counted a few times. V usage is TRBV27 and J usage is TRBJ2-7, with TRBD1 matching 7 bases. The CDR3 has 16 residues. Losses at the gene ends were 3 bases for V and 2 bases for J; bases not matched to a gene: 10. Looked up from germline, CDR1 is MNHEY and CDR2 is SMNVEV (reference sequence). This chain's CDR3 is CASSFTSGTEAYEQYF. The CDR3 bases are TGTGCCAGCAGTTTTACGTCCGGGACAGAAGCCTACGAGCAGTACTTC.

The rearrangement uses TRBV12-3 or TRBV12-4 and TRBJ2-1; 11 positions match TRBD2. This CDR3 is built from 19 residues. Germline trimming cut 5 bases from V and 8 bases from J; bases unmatched to any gene: 20. The CDR3 is CASSPPGIAGGWAKDEQFF. The CDR3 DNA is TGTGCCAGCAGTCCTCCCGGTATAGCGGGAGGGTGGGCAAAGGATGAGCAGTTCTTC.

The chain couples TRBV7-6 to TRBJ2-2; no reliable D call. This CDR3 contains 15 residues. Per the germline V gene, CDR1 is SGHVS and CDR2 is FNYEAQ. With 4 bases removed from V and 6 bases from J, the gap between germline ends came to 15 bases. This CDR3 reads CASSSPDSRSGELFF. The CDR3 DNA sequence: TGTGCCAGCAGCTCCCCCGACTCGCGTTCCGGGGAGCTGTTTTTT.

This chain uses TRBV25-1 with TRBJ1-1; D possibly corresponds to TRBD1 (5 bases). From germline, CDR1 is MGHDK and CDR2 SYGVNS. Trimming shortened V by 4 bases and J by 5 bases, and 11 bases separated the two germline ends. CDR3 length: 13 residues. In DNA form, the CDR3 reads TGTGCCAGCAGTGGGGGGGGAAGGACTGAAGCTTTCTTT. Its protein product is CASSGGGRTEAFF.

This clonotype showed up just a few times. The genes are TRBV6-2 or TRBV6-3 and TRBJ2-5; D gene uncertain. CDR1 is MNHEY, CDR2 SVGEGT, per germline. There are 12 residues in the CDR3. Between the trimmed V and J ends, which lost 3 bases and 11 bases, there was a span of 13 bases. CDR3 sequence: CASSYILNEQYF. The CDR3, as DNA: TGTGCCAGCAGTTATATATTAAATGAGCAGTACTTC.

This chain connects TRBV25-1 to TRBJ2-1; 8 nucleotides match TRBD2. The CDR3 contains 16 residues. Germline CDR1 is MGHDK and CDR2 is SYGVNS. With 3 bases clipped from V and 5 bases from J, the junction kept 9 bases outside the gene matches. CDR3 sequence (DNA): TGTGCCAGCAGTGACCTAAGCGGGGGCCGTGACAATGAGCAGTTCTTC. Protein product: CASSDLSGGRDNEQFF.

This chain joins TRBV7-6 and TRBJ2-7, with D hard to call. This CDR3 has 14 residues. Trimming removed 5 bases at V and 4 bases at J, with 15 bases between. Germline loops: CDR1 SGHVS, CDR2 FNYEAQ. For the CDR3, the DNA is TGTGCCAGCAGCCTCCTCGAGATGACATACGAGCAGTACTTC. This encodes CASSLLEMTYEQYF.

There are a few counts of this clonotype. This sequence joins TRBV7-2 and TRBJ2-3, with no clear D. With 0 bases removed from V and 1 base from J, the gap between germline ends came to 11 bases. CDR1 is SGHTA and CDR2 is FQGNSA in the germline V gene. The length of the CDR3 is 16 residues. The CDR3 coding sequence is TGTGCCAGCAGCTTAGCCAGTAGTGATGGCACAGATACGCAGTATTTT. Translated: CASSLASSDGTDTQYF. The complete variable domain, with remaining parts taken from reference TRBV7-2 and TRBJ2-3, reads GAGVSQSPSNKVTEKGKDVELRCDPISGHTALYWYRQSLGQGLEFLIYFQGNSAPDKSGLPSDRFSAERTGGSVSTLTIQRTQQEDSAVYLCASSLASSDGTDTQYFGPGTRLTVL.

This clonotype was counted a few times. The J gene is TRBJ2-2, the V gene TRBV7-8; D is unresolved. V lost 3 bases and J lost 0, with 5 bases in between. Germline CDR1 reads SGHVS; CDR2 reads FQNEAQ. There are 14 residues in the CDR3. The CDR3 region has the DNA TGTGCCAGCAGCTTCGGCTCGAACACCGGGGAGCTGTTTTTT. Amino acids: CASSFGSNTGELFF.

This chain links TRBV4-2 with TRBJ1-1; 10 bases map to TRBD1. CDR1 LGHNA and CDR2 YNFKEQ come from the germline V gene. The length of the CDR3 is 16 residues. Trimming removed 6 bases from V and 0 bases from J; junction bases left unmatched: 7. The chain's CDR3 is CASSSTDRGLNTEAFF. The CDR3, as DNA: TGTGCCAGCAGTTCAACCGACAGGGGGCTGAACACTGAAGCTTTCTTT.

V usage is TRBV29-1 and J usage is TRBJ1-2, with 7 bases matching TRBD1. The CDR3 is made up of 14 amino acids. Per germline, CDR1 SQVTM and CDR2 ANQGSEA. Trimming cost V 8 bases and J 2 bases; bases outside gene matches: 11. CDR3 loop: CSTRTGQANYGYTF. DNA of the CDR3: TGCAGCACGCGGACCGGACAGGCAAACTATGGCTACACCTTC.

The CDR3 nucleotides read TGCGCCAGCGGCCGGGTACAGGGAGTAGATTCACCCCTCCACTTT. This translates into CASGRVQGVDSPLHF. The V call is TRBV4-1, the J call TRBJ1-6, with a possible D match to TRBD1 (6 bases). This CDR3 has 15 residues. The V and J ends lost 8 bases and 8 bases respectively, with 19 bases between them. Germline V lookup: CDR1 MGHRA, CDR2 YSYEKL.

This clonotype was seen more than once but under ten times. The rearrangement links TRBV29-1 to TRBJ2-3, with D tentatively TRBD2 (6 bases). The CDR3 is 15 residues long. V was shortened by 4 bases and J by 0 bases, with 14 bases between the two germline ends. Germline CDR1 and CDR2: SQVTM and ANQGSEA. The CDR3 DNA sequence: TGCAGCGTTGCCTCTGGCGGGGAAAGCACAGATACGCAGTATTTT. Its translation is CSVASGGESTDTQYF.

This clonotype was seen more than once but under ten times. The chain carries TRBV6-2 or TRBV6-3 and TRBJ2-1, with 7 bases identical to TRBD1. The CDR3 contains 15 residues. J lost 4 bases, V lost 5 bases, and 8 bases had no gene match. Germline V CDR1 and CDR2: MNHEY, SVGEGT. The chain's CDR3 is CASSGRQGLYNEQFF. DNA of the CDR3: TGTGCCAGCAGTGGCAGACAGGGTCTGTACAATGAGCAGTTCTTC.

The chain's CDR3 is CASSQYRTGVSKVSEEQYF. The CDR3 coding sequence is TGTGCCAGCAGCCAATATCGGACAGGGGTCTCTAAAGTCTCCGAGGAGCAGTACTTC. The chain is built from TRBV7-2 and TRBJ2-4, with 9 bases identical to TRBD1. The CDR3 has 19 amino acids. The ends lost 5 bases at V and 13 bases at J; junction bases unmatched: 27. Germline V gene lookup returns CDR1 SGHTA and CDR2 FQGNSA.

The gene calls are TRBV3-1 and TRBJ2-3; 7 bases match TRBD2. This CDR3 has 16 amino acids. The junction had 5 bases not matched to a gene; V was cut back by 1 base and J by 1 base. The V gene's germline CDR1 is LGHDT and CDR2 YNNKEL (reference sequence). CDR3: CASSQVKSGGTDTQYF. The CDR3 DNA is TGTGCCAGCAGCCAAGTCAAAAGCGGGGGCACAGATACGCAGTATTTT.

In the case of this clonotype: This may arise from a read error, as a much more abundant clone is one base away. This chain links TRBV29-1 with TRBJ2-7; tentatively, D is TRBD1 (6 bases). CDR3 length: 14 residues. V was clipped by 5 bases and J by 0 bases, with 14 bases between them. The V gene's germline CDR1 is SQVTM and CDR2 ANQGSEA. CDR3 in DNA: TGCAGCGTTCATCTCGGGACAACCTCCTACGAGCAGTACTTC. Its protein is CSVHLGTTSYEQYF.

This chain joins TRBV6-2 or TRBV6-3 and TRBJ2-1; the match to TRBD2 covers 14 bases. This CDR3 contains 16 residues. Germline values: CDR1 MNHEY, CDR2 SVGEGT. V gave up 4 bases and J gave up 7 bases; unmatched junction bases: 6. CDR3 in amino acids: CASSSGTSGRVNEQFF. Written as DNA, the CDR3 is TGTGCCAGCAGTTCCGGGACTAGCGGGAGAGTGAATGAGCAGTTCTTC.

This clonotype appeared a few times. The J gene is TRBJ1-2, the V gene TRBV4-1, with D possibly matching TRBD1 (5 bases). The CDR3 extends over 13 amino acids. V was cut by 7 bases and J by 3 bases, with 12 bases left in between. CDR1 and CDR2 from the germline V gene are MGHRA and YSYEKL. CDR3 nucleotide sequence: TGCGCCAGCACCGGGGGGTCGGACTATGGCTACACCTTC. Translation gives CASTGGSDYGYTF.